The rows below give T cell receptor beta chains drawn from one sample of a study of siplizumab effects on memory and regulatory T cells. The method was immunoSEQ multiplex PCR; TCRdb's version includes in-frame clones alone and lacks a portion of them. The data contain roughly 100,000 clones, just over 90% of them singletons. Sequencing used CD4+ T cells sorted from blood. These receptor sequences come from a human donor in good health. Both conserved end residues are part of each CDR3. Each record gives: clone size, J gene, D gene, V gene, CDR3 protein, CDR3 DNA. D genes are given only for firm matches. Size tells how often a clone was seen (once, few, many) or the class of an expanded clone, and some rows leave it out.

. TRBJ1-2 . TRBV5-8 CASSFGSQNYGYTF TGTGCCAGCAGCTTTGGATCACAGAACTATGGCTACACCTTC
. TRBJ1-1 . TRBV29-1 CSVAQGPTEAFF TGCAGCGTTGCGCAGGGTCCCACTGAAGCTTTCTTT
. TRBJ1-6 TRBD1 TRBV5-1 CASSIGQGEGPLHF TGCGCCAGCAGCATCGGACAGGGAGAGGGACCCCTCCACTTT
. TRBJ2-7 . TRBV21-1 CASSKEGPTVLVYEQYF TGTGCCAGCAGCAAAGAGGGGCCCACGGTCCTGGTTTACGAGCAGTACTTC
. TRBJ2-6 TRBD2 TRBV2 CASSETSGSYSVLTF TGTGCCAGCAGTGAAACTAGCGGGAGTTACAGCGTCCTGACTTTC
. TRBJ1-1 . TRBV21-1 CASLWLRTHF TGTGCCAGCCTATGGTTAAGAACCCACTTT
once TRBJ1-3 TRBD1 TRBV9 CASSATGQTLGTIYF TGTGCCAGCAGCGCCACGGGACAGACCTTGGGGACCATATATTTT
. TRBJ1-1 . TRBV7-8 CASSLASGGTEAFF TGTGCCAGCAGCTTAGCTTCAGGTGGAACTGAAGCTTTCTTT
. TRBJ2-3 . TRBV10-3 CAIKLGASTDTQYF TGTGCCATCAAATTGGGGGCAAGCACAGATACGCAGTATTTT
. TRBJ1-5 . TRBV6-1 CASRETYFGRQPQHF TGTGCCAGCAGAGAGACCTATTTTGGGCGTCAGCCCCAGCATTTT
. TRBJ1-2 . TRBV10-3 CAISDLKLAGIYGYTF TGTGCCATCAGTGATTTGAAATTGGCAGGGATCTATGGCTACACCTTC